This T cell receptor (beta chain) was profiled in a study of graft-versus-host responses after intestinal transplantation. Sequenced by immunoSEQ multiplex PCR; TCRdb stores in-frame clones only, minus some. The repertoire consists of about 86,000 clones, with roughly nine tenths occurring once and the leading ten covering roughly 0.3%. A few counts support this clone. Its cognate antigen is unknown. Deletions cut 4 bases from V and 3 bases from J, with 13 bases between. Germline V lookup: CDR1 SGHDT, CDR2 YYEEEE. The CDR3 length is 15 residues. Sequenced here: unstimulated CD4+ T cells sorted from spleen or lymph node cells, sampled before transplant. The clonotype was recovered from a human donor who was the organ donor for an intestinal transplant. V gene TRBV5-6 combines with J gene TRBJ2-2; D is unresolved. The CDR3 region is CASSPYPQDTGELFF. CDR3 sequence (DNA): TGTGCCAGCAGCCCCTACCCCCAGGACACCGGGGAGCTGTTTTTT.